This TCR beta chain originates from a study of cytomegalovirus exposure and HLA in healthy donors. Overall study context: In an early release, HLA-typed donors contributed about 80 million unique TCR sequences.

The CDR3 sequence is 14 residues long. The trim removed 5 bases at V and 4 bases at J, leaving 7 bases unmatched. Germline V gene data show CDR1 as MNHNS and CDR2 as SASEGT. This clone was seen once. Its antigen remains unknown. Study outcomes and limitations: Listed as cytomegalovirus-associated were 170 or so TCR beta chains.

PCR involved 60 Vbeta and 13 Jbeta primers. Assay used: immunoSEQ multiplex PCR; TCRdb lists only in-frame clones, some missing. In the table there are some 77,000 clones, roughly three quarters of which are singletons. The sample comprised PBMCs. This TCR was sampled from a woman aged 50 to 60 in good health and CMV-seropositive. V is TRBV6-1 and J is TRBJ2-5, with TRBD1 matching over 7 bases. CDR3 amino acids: CASSFKGGGETQYF. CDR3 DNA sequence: TGTGCCAGCAGTTTTAAAGGGGGCGGAGAGACCCAGTACTTC.